The T cell receptor (beta chain) described here comes from a study of T cells expressing NK-cell markers. Turning to the study itself: There were seven HCMV-seropositive donors and one seronegative donor among the eight sequenced. Points from the study as a whole: In 5 to 7 donors, dominant NKG2C+ clonotypes were roughly 1.0-7.0% of CD8+ T cells. It was still unclear whether expanded NKG2C+ T cell clones were HCMV specific.

5'RACE template switching with UMIs generated TCR beta cDNA. TCRdb re-called the 5' RACE reads and shows each CDR3 protein once, DNA omitted. The listing records about 550,000 distinct CDR3 sequences. This CDR3 region has 16 residues. Details on this clonotype: Its antigen is currently unknown.

This TCR was sampled from a man between 18 and 29 years old in good health. The rearrangement uses TRBV12-3 or TRBV12-4 and TRBJ1-5; the TRBD1 assignment by TCRdb is unverifiable without DNA. Source material: blood T cells: a sorted CD56 or NKG2C T cell subset, CD4+ or CD8+ T cells, or bulk PBMC T cells (not recorded which). The CDR3 sequence: CASSLSGTGLNQPQHF.